The rows below give T cell receptor beta chains drawn from one sample of a study of blood T cell repertoires in COVID-19. The method was immunoSEQ multiplex PCR; TCRdb's version includes in-frame clones alone and lacks a portion of them. The table has tens of thousands of clones, roughly 88% seen once. The specimen was peripheral blood. Receptors were obtained from a man in his fifties or sixties with active COVID-19. CDR3s include the opening cysteine and the closing phenylalanine or tryptophan. The D gene is left open where the match is weak. Clone size appears in some rows only: once, few, many, or a class for an expanded clone.

cdr3_aa	cdr3_nt	d_call	clone_size	v_call	j_call
CASSDSGRASYEQYF	TGTGCCAGCAGTGATAGCGGGAGGGCCTCTTACGAGCAGTACTTC	TRBD2	-	TRBV25-1	TRBJ2-7
CASSQEGFNEKLQFF	TGTGCCAGCAGCCAGGAGGGATTCAATGAAAAATTGCAGTTCTTC	-	-	TRBV5-6	TRBJ2-1
CASSQLAGEQYF	TGTGCCAGCAGCCAACTAGCGGGCGAGCAGTACTTC	TRBD2	-	TRBV3-1/TRBV3-2	TRBJ2-7
CASSSLEGQRTGGRSDLSGNTIYF	TGTGCCAGCAGCTCCCTTGAGGGACAAAGGACAGGGGGCCGGAGTGACCTCTCTGGAAACACCATATATTTT	TRBD1	-	TRBV7-1	TRBJ1-3
CASSVTGATSGQPQHF	TGTGCCAGCAGCGTTACAGGGGCGACCTCGGGGCAGCCCCAGCATTTT	TRBD1	-	TRBV6-2/TRBV6-3	TRBJ1-5
CASSVKGQGDGNTIYF	TGTGCCAGTAGTGTAAAGGGACAGGGAGATGGAAACACCATATATTTT	TRBD1	-	TRBV19	TRBJ1-3
CASSLSGLGNTIYF	TGTGCCAGCAGCTTATCAGGGTTGGGAAACACCATATATTTT	-	few	TRBV7-9	TRBJ1-3
CASSQEAGNTIYF	TGTGCCAGCAGCCAAGAAGCAGGGAACACCATATATTTT	-	-	TRBV3-1/TRBV3-2	TRBJ1-3
CASSLGDRGKDGYTF	TGCGCCAGCAGCTTGGGGGACAGGGGAAAGGATGGCTACACCTTC	TRBD1	-	TRBV5-1	TRBJ1-2
CASSFSSGSDIQYF	TGTGCCAGCAGTTTTTCGAGCGGGTCAGACATTCAGTACTTC	-	few	TRBV27	TRBJ2-4
CASSQMRGYEEGTEAFF	TGTGCCAGCAGCCAAATGAGGGGGTACGAAGAGGGGACTGAAGCTTTCTTT	-	-	TRBV2	TRBJ1-1
CATSDLRQGSYGYTF	TGTGCCACCAGTGATTTAAGACAGGGGAGCTATGGCTACACCTTC	TRBD1	-	TRBV24-1	TRBJ1-2
CASSYRGDTEAFF	TGTGCCAGCAGCTACAGGGGGGACACTGAAGCTTTCTTT	TRBD1	-	TRBV5-6	TRBJ1-1
CASIPRGLWMNTEAFF	TGTGCCAGCATCCCCAGGGGGCTGTGGATGAACACTGAAGCTTTCTTT	TRBD1	-	TRBV6-2/TRBV6-3	TRBJ1-1